These 30 T cell receptor beta chains came from one sample sequenced in a study of blood T cell repertoires in COVID-19. Sequenced by immunoSEQ multiplex PCR; TCRdb stores in-frame clones only, minus some. The repertoire consists of roughly 61,000 clones, with 73% occurring once and the leading ten covering 11% to 15%. Material: peripheral blood. The receptors stem from a woman aged 65 to 85 with acute or convalescent COVID-19.

The table lists this clone with a few counts. The chain has TRBV19 and TRBJ1-2; D perhaps matches TRBD1 (5 bases). The CDR3 covers 12 residues. V lost 4 bases and J 6 bases, leaving 9 bases between the germline ends. From germline, CDR1 is LNHDA and CDR2 SQIVND (reference sequence). The CDR3 region has the DNA TGTGCCAGTAGTACATTCAGGGATGGCTACACCTTC. Translating gives CASSTFRDGYTF.

J is TRBJ2-1 and V is TRBV5-4; TRBD1 might be the D (6 bases). Germline-derived CDR1 and CDR2 are SGHNT and YYREEE (reference sequence). The CDR3 is 15 residues long. The ends were cut back, 5 bases at V and 0 bases at J, with 12 bases in the middle. The CDR3 loop reads CASSSQDSSYNEQFF. In DNA, the CDR3 is TGTGCCAGCAGTTCTCAGGACAGCTCCTACAATGAGCAGTTCTTC.

The J gene is TRBJ1-4, the V gene TRBV15; weak D call: TRBD1 (5 bases). The germline gives CDR1 LNHNV, CDR2 YYDKDF (reference sequence). Trimming cost V 0 bases and J 5 bases, with 13 bases left between them. The CDR3 extends over 16 amino acids. The CDR3 sequence is CATSRDRGSLNEKLFF. The CDR3 nucleotides are TGTGCCACCAGCAGAGATAGGGGCAGTCTGAATGAAAAACTGTTTTTT.

J is TRBJ2-3 and V is TRBV21-1; the DNA was not used to check the table's D call, TRBD2. TRBV21-1 is a listed pseudogene. The CDR3 runs to 15 residues. The CDR3 sequence is CASSTSTSGVDTQYF. The DNA of the CDR3 is TGTGCCAGCAGCACCTCGACTAGCGGGGTGGATACGCAGTATTTT.

The sample holds a few counts of this clone. The chain recombines TRBV6-4 with TRBJ2-3; 9 bases map to TRBD2. This CDR3 comprises 15 residues. CDR1 and CDR2 from the germline V gene are MRHNA and SNTAGT. V lost 0 bases to trimming and J lost 2 bases; unmatched junction nucleotides: 0. This chain's CDR3 is CASSDSGLATDTQYF. DNA of the CDR3: TGTGCCAGCAGTGACTCGGGACTAGCCACAGATACGCAGTATTTT.

The CDR3 region has the DNA TGTGCCAGCAGGGACAGTCCTGGGGCCAACGTCCTGACTTTC. Protein product: CASRDSPGANVLTF. The V gene is TRBV3-1 (or the pseudogene TRBV3-2), the J gene TRBJ2-6, with D possibly being TRBD1 (6 bases). The V and J ends lost 6 bases and 2 bases respectively, with 8 bases between them. In germline, CDR1 is LGHDT, CDR2 YNNKEL (reference sequence). This CDR3 has 14 amino acids.

The chain combines TRBV5-1 with TRBJ2-1; 7 nucleotides line up with TRBD2. V was clipped by 1 base and J by 3 bases; unmatched bases: 4. The CDR3 has 15 residues. Germline CDR1 and CDR2: SGHRS and YFSETQ. The CDR3 DNA reads TGCGCCAGCAGCTTGTGGGCGGGGGACTACAATGAGCAGTTCTTC. Translating gives CASSLWAGDYNEQFF.

The V gene is TRBV6-5, the J gene TRBJ2-1, with a weak D call TRBD2 (7 bases). V was cut by 2 bases and J by 10 bases, with 12 bases left in between. CDR3 length: 13 residues. Germline V gene sequence: CDR1 MNHEY, CDR2 SVGAGI. The CDR3 is CASSYGGGGEQFF. The CDR3 DNA reads as TGTGCCAGCAGTTACGGCGGGGGCGGGGAGCAGTTCTTC.

The rearrangement uses TRBV29-1 and TRBJ2-1; perhaps TRBD2 as D (6 bases). Germline-derived CDR1 and CDR2 are SQVTM and ANQGSEA. This CDR3 has 16 amino acids. Deletions cut 4 bases from V and 1 base from J, with 17 bases between. The CDR3 is CSVGAPRGRSYNEQFF. The CDR3 DNA reads TGCAGCGTTGGTGCCCCCCGGGGGAGGTCCTACAATGAGCAGTTCTTC.

J is TRBJ2-7 and V is TRBV6-2 or TRBV6-3, with TRBD1 identical over 7 bases. Germline V lookup: CDR1 MNHEY, CDR2 SVGEGT. Trimming at V came to 8 bases and at J to 3 bases, leaving 10 bases not matched to a gene. There are 14 residues in the CDR3. The CDR3 region is CASRHRDRLYEQYV. As DNA, the CDR3 is TGTGCCAGCCGCCACCGGGACAGACTCTACGAGCAGTACGTC.

This chain links TRBV6-1 with TRBJ1-4; weak D call: TRBD1 (5 bases). Trimming took 1 base from V and 13 from J, leaving 13 bases between them. In germline, CDR1 is MNHNS, CDR2 SASEGT. CDR3 length: 13 residues. In nucleotides, the CDR3 is TGTGCCAGCAGTGAAGGGGGCGTCAGTAGACTGTTTTTT. Protein: CASSEGGVSRLFF.

This clone has a single count. This chain connects TRBV7-9 to TRBJ1-1; possible D gene TRBD1, 5 bases. Germline V gene lookup returns CDR1 SEHNR and CDR2 FQNEAQ (reference sequence). This CDR3 spans 13 amino acids. V lost 2 bases, J lost 1 base, and 5 bases lay in between. CDR3 DNA sequence: TGTGCCAGCAGCTTACAGGGGAACACTGAAGCTTTCTTT. It translates to CASSLQGNTEAFF. The full variable domain, in which reference TRBV7-9 and TRBJ1-1 provide the parts outside the CDR3, is DTGVSQNPRHKITKRGQNVTFRCDPISEHNRLYWYRQTLGQGPEFLTYFQNEAQLEKSRLLSDRFSAERPKGSFSTLEIQRTEQGDSAMYLCASSLQGNTEAFFGQGTRLTVV.

The chain combines TRBV6-6 with TRBJ1-4; 10 nucleotides align to TRBD1. Trimming removed 7 bases from V and 2 bases from J; junction bases left unmatched: 10. The germline V gene encodes CDR1 MNHNY and CDR2 SVGAGI (reference sequence). This CDR3 spans 17 amino acids. CDR3 loop: CASIRRGQGWTNEKLFF. CDR3 sequence (DNA): TGTGCCAGCATTCGGAGGGGACAGGGGTGGACTAATGAAAAACTGTTTTTT.

V and J are TRBV5-5 and TRBJ1-2; 7 bases fit TRBD1. The CDR3 is made up of 15 amino acids. Germline V CDR1 and CDR2: SGHKS, YYEKEE (reference sequence). The ends lost 0 bases at V and 8 bases at J; junction bases unmatched: 10. CDR3 region: CASSLAGTEPFGYTF. The CDR3 nucleotides are TGTGCCAGCAGCTTGGCCGGGACAGAACCTTTCGGCTACACCTTC.

CDR3 sequence: CASSKRQAEGYGYTF. The CDR3 DNA sequence: TGTGCCAGCAGCAAAAGACAGGCAGAAGGCTATGGCTACACCTTC. V gene TRBV3-1 (or the pseudogene TRBV3-2) combines with J gene TRBJ1-2; TRBD1 might be the D (6 bases). The CDR3 totals 15 residues. Trimming left V 5 bases short and J 4 bases short, with 17 bases between. Germline lookup yields CDR1 LGHDT and CDR2 YNNKEL (reference sequence).

This clone was recorded only once. V is TRBV9 and J is TRBJ1-1; D gene uncertain. V was trimmed by 0 bases and J by 0 bases, leaving 6 bases between them. This CDR3 has 14 amino acids. Germline V lookup: CDR1 SGDLS, CDR2 YYNGEE. The DNA of the CDR3 is TGTGCCAGCAGCGTAGTAGAGATGAACACTGAAGCTTTCTTT. Protein product: CASSVVEMNTEAFF.

The chain links TRBV7-2 to TRBJ1-2, with D unresolved. The CDR3 has 14 amino acids. The germline V gene encodes CDR1 SGHTA and CDR2 FQGNSA. Trimming left V 1 base short and J 8 bases short, with 14 bases between. CDR3 DNA: TGTGCCAGCAGCTTAGTGCCTAGGATGGAGGGCTACACCTTC. Translation gives CASSLVPRMEGYTF.

The rearrangement uses TRBV7-8 and TRBJ2-1; TRBD1 matches 9 bases. Germline values: CDR1 SGHVS, CDR2 FQNEAQ. Germline trimming cut 5 bases from V and 9 bases from J; bases unmatched to any gene: 11. The CDR3 runs 15 residues. This chain's CDR3 is CASSTRGQGPGEQFF. CDR3 DNA sequence: TGTGCCAGCAGCACAAGGGGACAGGGCCCGGGTGAGCAGTTCTTC.

V gene TRBV5-1 combines with J gene TRBJ2-5; a possible D gene is TRBD2 (6 bases). V lost 6 bases and J 5 bases, leaving 23 bases between the germline ends. This CDR3 spans 16 amino acids. Germline V gene lookup returns CDR1 SGHRS and CDR2 YFSETQ. Here the CDR3 DNA reads TGCGCCAGCATCCCCGGAGGGTTAGCGGTGGGGGAGACCCAGTACTTC. This translates into CASIPGGLAVGETQYF.

Only a few counts were recorded for this clone. The rearrangement joins TRBV5-6 to TRBJ1-6, with TRBD1 identical over 10 bases. The V gene end was trimmed by 4 bases and the J gene end by 11 bases; junction bases not matched to a gene: 12. Germline V CDR1 and CDR2: SGHDT, YYEEEE. The CDR3 has 16 residues. As DNA, the CDR3 is TGTGCCAGCAGCCCAATAGGGACAGGGGCTTTGGCACCCCTCCACTTT. Amino acid sequence: CASSPIGTGALAPLHF.

The chain carries TRBV6-5 and TRBJ2-7; D may be TRBD2 (5 bases). Germline V gene lookup returns CDR1 MNHEY and CDR2 SVGAGI. Trimming pared 8 bases from V and 2 bases from J, leaving 13 bases between. This CDR3 has 13 residues. The CDR3 region is CASFSTGTYEQYF. The CDR3 DNA reads TGTGCCAGCTTTAGTACCGGGACCTACGAGCAGTACTTC.

The chain employs TRBV7-8 and TRBJ2-5; 13 nucleotides align to TRBD2. V dropped 3 bases and J dropped 7; count of bases not matched to a gene: 17. CDR1 and CDR2 (germline): SGHVS, FQNEAQ. This CDR3 is 19 amino acids long. In nucleotides, the CDR3 is TGTGCCAGCAGCTTTCCCTTCAGGGGGACTAGCGGGGCCGGGGGGACCCAGTACTTC. This sequence encodes CASSFPFRGTSGAGGTQYF. Together with reference TRBV7-8 and TRBJ2-5, the CDR3 gives the full variable domain: GAGVSQSPRYKVAKRGQDVALRCDPISGHVSLFWYQQALGQGPEFLTYFQNEAQLDKSGLPSDRFFAERPEGSVSTLKIQRTQQEDSAVYLCASSFPFRGTSGAGGTQYFGPGTRLLVL.

The V call is TRBV25-1, the J call TRBJ1-2; D may be TRBD1 (6 bases). This CDR3 has 13 residues. Germline CDR1 and CDR2: MGHDK and SYGVNS. V was cut by 3 bases and J by 4 bases, with 9 bases left in between. The CDR3 DNA follows: TGTGCCAGCAGTGACAGGGGTACCTATGGCTACACCTTC. It encodes CASSDRGTYGYTF.

The rearrangement joins TRBV5-6 to TRBJ2-1; 7 bases fit TRBD2. J was trimmed by 0 bases and V by 2 bases; bases with no gene match: 5. The V gene's germline CDR1 is SGHDT and CDR2 YYEEEE. The CDR3 length is 16 residues. This chain's CDR3 is CASSFGGDPSYNEQFF. CDR3 sequence (DNA): TGTGCCAGCAGCTTTGGGGGGGACCCCTCCTACAATGAGCAGTTCTTC.

The V gene is TRBV6-5, the J gene TRBJ2-1; a possible D gene is TRBD2 (5 bases). CDR1 and CDR2 (germline): MNHEY, SVGAGI. This CDR3 spans 15 amino acids. Trimming left V 2 bases short and J 9 bases short, with 17 bases between. CDR3 protein: CASSYRVAGVAEQFF. DNA of the CDR3: TGTGCCAGCAGTTACAGGGTAGCCGGGGTCGCTGAGCAGTTCTTC.

V and J are TRBV24-1 and TRBJ2-4, with D unclear. This CDR3 is built from 14 residues. The V end lost 4 bases, the J end lost 5 bases, and 11 bases lay between the germline ends. Looked up from germline, CDR1 is KGHDR and CDR2 is SFDVKD. CDR3 region: CATSDFTEQNIQYF. CDR3 nucleotides: TGTGCCACCAGTGACTTTACAGAGCAAAACATTCAGTACTTC.

This chain joins TRBV19 and TRBJ2-2; 7 nucleotides line up with TRBD2. Germline V gene lookup returns CDR1 LNHDA and CDR2 SQIVND (reference sequence). V dropped 9 bases and J dropped 7; count of bases not matched to a gene: 14. The CDR3 is made up of 15 amino acids. The CDR3 DNA follows: TGTGCCAGCGGATCCGGGAGGCAGGCGGGCGGGGAGCTGTTTTTT. Translation: CASGSGRQAGGELFF.

This clone was counted once. This chain links TRBV2 with TRBJ1-3, with D hard to call. There are 14 residues in the CDR3. Trimming left V 7 bases short and J 0 bases short, with 10 bases between. Germline CDR1 is SNHLY and CDR2 is FYNNEI. This chain's CDR3 is CASTITRSGNTIYF. In nucleotides, the CDR3 is TGTGCCAGCACCATTACACGCTCTGGAAACACCATATATTTT.

This chain uses TRBV7-9 with TRBJ1-5; TRBD1 matches 9 bases. The CDR3 consists of 17 residues. Per the germline V gene, CDR1 is SEHNR and CDR2 is FQNEAQ (reference sequence). With 0 bases clipped from V and 1 base from J, the junction kept 4 bases outside the gene matches. In DNA, the CDR3 is TGTGCCAGCAGCTTAGCGGGGGGGACAGGGAGCAATCAGCCCCAGCATTTT. Translating gives CASSLAGGTGSNQPQHF.

This rearrangement joins TRBV28 to TRBJ1-6, with 12 bases identical to TRBD1. Trimming cost V 7 bases and J 6 bases; bases outside gene matches: 4. This CDR3 contains 15 residues. Germline V gives CDR1 MDHEN, CDR2 SYDVKM. CDR3 sequence: CASKGQGAGNSPLHF. The CDR3 coding sequence is TGTGCCAGCAAGGGACAGGGGGCAGGTAATTCACCCCTCCACTTT.